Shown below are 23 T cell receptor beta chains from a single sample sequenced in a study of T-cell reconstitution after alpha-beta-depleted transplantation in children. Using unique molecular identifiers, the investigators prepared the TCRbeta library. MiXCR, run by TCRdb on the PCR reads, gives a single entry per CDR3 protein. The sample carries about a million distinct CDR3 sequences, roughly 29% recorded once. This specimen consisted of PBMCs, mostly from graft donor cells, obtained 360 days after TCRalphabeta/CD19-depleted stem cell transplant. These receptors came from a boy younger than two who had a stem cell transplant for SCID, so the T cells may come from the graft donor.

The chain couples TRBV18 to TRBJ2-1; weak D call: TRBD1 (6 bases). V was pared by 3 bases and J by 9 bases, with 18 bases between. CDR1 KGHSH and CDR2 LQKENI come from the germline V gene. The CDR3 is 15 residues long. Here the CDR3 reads CASSPTRTETGEQFF. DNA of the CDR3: TGTGCCAGCTCACCGACCCGGACAGAGACAGGTGAGCAGTTCTTC.

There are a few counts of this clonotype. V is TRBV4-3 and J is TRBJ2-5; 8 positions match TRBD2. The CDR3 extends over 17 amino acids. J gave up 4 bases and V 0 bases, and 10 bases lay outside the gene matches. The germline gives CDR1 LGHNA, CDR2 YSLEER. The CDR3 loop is CASSQDTGGGPLETQYF. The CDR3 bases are TGCGCCAGCAGCCAAGATACTGGCGGGGGGCCCTTAGAGACCCAGTACTTC.

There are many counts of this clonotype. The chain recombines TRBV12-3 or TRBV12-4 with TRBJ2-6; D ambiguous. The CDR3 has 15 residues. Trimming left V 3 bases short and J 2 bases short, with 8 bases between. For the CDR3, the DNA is TGTGCCAGCAGTTTTAACCGGGCTGGGGCCAACGTCCTGACTTTC. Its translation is CASSFNRAGANVLTF.

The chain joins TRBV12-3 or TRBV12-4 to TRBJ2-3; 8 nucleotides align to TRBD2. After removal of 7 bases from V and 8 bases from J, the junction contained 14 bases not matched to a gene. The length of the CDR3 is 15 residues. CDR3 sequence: CASIPGGLEGVTQYF. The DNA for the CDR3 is TGTGCCAGCATTCCCGGGGGACTAGAAGGAGTTACGCAGTATTTT.

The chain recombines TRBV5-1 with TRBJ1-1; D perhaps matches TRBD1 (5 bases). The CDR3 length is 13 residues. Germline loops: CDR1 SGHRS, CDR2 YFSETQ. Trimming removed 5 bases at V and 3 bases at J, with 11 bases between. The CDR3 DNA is TGCGCCAGCAGTGCAGGGATTGACACTGAAGCTTTCTTT. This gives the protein CASSAGIDTEAFF.

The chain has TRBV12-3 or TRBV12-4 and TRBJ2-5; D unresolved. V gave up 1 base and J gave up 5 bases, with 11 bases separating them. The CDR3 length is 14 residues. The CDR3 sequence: CASSLVGAWETQYF. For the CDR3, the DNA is TGTGCCAGCAGTTTAGTCGGAGCATGGGAGACCCAGTACTTC.

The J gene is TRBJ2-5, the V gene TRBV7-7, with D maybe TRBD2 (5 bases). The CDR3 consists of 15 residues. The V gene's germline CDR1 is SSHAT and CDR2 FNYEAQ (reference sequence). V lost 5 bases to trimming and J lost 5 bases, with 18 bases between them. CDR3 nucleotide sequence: TGTGCCAGCAGCGACCTAATCGGGGTCGGGGAGACCCAGTACTTC. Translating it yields CASSDLIGVGETQYF.

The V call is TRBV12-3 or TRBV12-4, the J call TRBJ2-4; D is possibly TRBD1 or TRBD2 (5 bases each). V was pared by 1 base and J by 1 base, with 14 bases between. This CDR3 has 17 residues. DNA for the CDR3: TGTGCCAGCAGTTTAGTTTCTGGGACCGAGGCCAAAAACATTCAGTACTTC. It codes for CASSLVSGTEAKNIQYF.

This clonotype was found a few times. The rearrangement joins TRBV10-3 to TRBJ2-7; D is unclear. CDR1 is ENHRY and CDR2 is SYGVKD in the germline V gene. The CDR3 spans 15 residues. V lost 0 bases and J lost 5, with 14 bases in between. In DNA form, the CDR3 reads TGTGCCATCAGTGAGTCAGTAGGGTCCCCCAACGAGCAGTACTTC. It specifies CAISESVGSPNEQYF.

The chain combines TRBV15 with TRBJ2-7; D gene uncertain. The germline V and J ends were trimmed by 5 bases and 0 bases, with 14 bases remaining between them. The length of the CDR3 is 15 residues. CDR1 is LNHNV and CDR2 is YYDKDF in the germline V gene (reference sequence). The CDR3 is CATSSLSGFSYEQYF. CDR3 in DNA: TGTGCCACCAGCTCCCTATCCGGGTTCTCCTACGAGCAGTACTTC.

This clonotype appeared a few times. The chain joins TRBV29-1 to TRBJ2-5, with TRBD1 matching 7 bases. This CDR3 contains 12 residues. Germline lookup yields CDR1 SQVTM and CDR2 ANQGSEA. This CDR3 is CTVSRGRETQYF. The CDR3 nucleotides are TGCACCGTAAGCAGGGGGAGAGAGACCCAGTACTTC.

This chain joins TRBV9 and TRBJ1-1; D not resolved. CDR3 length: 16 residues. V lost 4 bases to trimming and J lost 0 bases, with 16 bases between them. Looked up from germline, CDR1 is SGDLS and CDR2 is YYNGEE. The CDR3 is CASSPLGFPMNTEAFF. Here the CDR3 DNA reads TGTGCCAGCAGCCCCCTAGGGTTCCCCATGAACACTGAAGCTTTCTTT. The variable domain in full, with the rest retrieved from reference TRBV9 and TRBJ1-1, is DSGVTQTPKHLITATGQRVTLRCSPRSGDLSVYWYQQSLDQGLQFLIQYYNGEERAKGNILERFSAQQFPDLHSELNLSSLELGDSALYFCASSPLGFPMNTEAFFGQGTRLTVV.

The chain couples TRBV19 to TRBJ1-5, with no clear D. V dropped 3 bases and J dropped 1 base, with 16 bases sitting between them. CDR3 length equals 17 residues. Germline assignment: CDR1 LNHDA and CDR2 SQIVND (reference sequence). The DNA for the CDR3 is TGTGCCAGTAGTATTTGGGCCCTATCGACGAGCAATCAGCCCCAGCATTTT. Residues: CASSIWALSTSNQPQHF.

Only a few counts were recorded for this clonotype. DNA for the CDR3: TGTGCCAGCAGGCCGCCCGGGTCGGCAGGGGGTAATTACGAGCAGTACTTC. It encodes CASRPPGSAGGNYEQYF. This chain links TRBV12-3 or TRBV12-4 with TRBJ2-7, with TRBD1 matching over 7 bases. The CDR3 contains 17 residues. V lost 6 bases to trimming and J lost 4 bases; unmatched junction nucleotides: 18.

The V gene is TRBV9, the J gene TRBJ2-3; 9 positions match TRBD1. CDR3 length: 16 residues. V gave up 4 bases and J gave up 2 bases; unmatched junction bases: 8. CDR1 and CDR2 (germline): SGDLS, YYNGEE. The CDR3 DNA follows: TGTGCCAGCAGCCCCCCGGGACAGGGAATCACAGATACGCAGTATTTT. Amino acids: CASSPPGQGITDTQYF.

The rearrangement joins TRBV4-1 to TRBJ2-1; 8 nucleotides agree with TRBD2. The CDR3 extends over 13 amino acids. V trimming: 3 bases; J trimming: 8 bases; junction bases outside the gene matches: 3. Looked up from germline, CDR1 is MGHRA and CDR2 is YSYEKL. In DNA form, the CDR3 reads TGCGCCAGCAGCCACGGGGGGGAGGATGAGCAGTTCTTC. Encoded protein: CASSHGGEDEQFF.

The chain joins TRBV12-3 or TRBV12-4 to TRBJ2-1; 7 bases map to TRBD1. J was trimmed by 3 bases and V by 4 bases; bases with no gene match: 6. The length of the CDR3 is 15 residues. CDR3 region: CASSSRGNLYNEQFF. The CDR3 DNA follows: TGTGCCAGCAGTTCCAGGGGGAATCTCTACAATGAGCAGTTCTTC.

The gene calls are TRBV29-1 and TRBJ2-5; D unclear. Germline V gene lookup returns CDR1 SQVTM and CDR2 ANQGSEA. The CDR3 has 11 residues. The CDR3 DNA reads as TGCACCTCTGCGAAGGTCGAGACCCAGTACTTC. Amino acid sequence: CTSAKVETQYF.

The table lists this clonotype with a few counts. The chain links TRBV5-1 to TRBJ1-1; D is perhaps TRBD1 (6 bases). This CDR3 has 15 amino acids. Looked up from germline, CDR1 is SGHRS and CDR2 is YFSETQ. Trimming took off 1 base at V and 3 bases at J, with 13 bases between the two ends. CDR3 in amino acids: CASSLSGVGYTEAFF. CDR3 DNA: TGCGCCAGCAGCTTGTCAGGGGTTGGGTACACTGAAGCTTTCTTT.

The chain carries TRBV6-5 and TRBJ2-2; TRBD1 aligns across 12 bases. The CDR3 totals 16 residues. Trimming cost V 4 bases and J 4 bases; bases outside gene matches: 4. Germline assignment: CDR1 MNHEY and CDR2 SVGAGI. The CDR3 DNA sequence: TGTGCCAGCAGTTCGGGACAGGGGGCGCCCACCGGGGAGCTGTTTTTT. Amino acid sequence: CASSSGQGAPTGELFF.

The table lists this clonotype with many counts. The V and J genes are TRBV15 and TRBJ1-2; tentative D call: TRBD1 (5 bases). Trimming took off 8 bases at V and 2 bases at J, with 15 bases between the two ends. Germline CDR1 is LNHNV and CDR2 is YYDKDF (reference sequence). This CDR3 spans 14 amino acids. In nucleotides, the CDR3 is TGTGCCACCGGGGGACGGACTACGAACTATGGCTACACCTTC. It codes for CATGGRTTNYGYTF.

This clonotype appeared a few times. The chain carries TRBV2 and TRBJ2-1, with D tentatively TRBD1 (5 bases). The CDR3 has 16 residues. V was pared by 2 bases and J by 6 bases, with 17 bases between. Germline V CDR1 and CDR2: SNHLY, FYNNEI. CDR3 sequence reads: CASSETGTHYFNEQFF. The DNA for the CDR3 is TGTGCCAGCAGTGAAACAGGAACGCACTATTTCAATGAGCAGTTCTTC.

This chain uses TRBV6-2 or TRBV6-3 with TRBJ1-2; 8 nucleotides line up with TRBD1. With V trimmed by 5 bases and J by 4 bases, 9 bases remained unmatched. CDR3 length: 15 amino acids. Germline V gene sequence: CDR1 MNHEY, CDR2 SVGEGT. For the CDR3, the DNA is TGTGCCAGCAGTGATGGACAGGGCGACGGCTATGGCTACACCTTC. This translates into CASSDGQGDGYGYTF.